This TCR beta chain was captured by sequencing in a study of cytomegalovirus exposure and HLA in healthy donors. TCRdb keeps only in-frame clones here, not all; method: immunoSEQ multiplex PCR. The sample shows 55,000 to 65,000 clones, roughly 94% of them seen only once. The CDR3 has 15 amino acids. Germline V gives CDR1 MNHNS, CDR2 SASEGT. For this clone: At one boundary the junction diverges from the germline segment, which might be a read error.

The genes are TRBV6-1 and TRBJ2-1; TRBD2 aligns across 11 bases. The TCR sequence derives from a woman aged 18-29 years in good health and CMV-seropositive. The sequenced sample was PBMCs. DNA of the CDR3: TGTGCCAGCAGACCACTAGCGGGAGCCAGCAATGGGCAGTTCTTC. Translated, it gives CASRPLAGASNGQFF.